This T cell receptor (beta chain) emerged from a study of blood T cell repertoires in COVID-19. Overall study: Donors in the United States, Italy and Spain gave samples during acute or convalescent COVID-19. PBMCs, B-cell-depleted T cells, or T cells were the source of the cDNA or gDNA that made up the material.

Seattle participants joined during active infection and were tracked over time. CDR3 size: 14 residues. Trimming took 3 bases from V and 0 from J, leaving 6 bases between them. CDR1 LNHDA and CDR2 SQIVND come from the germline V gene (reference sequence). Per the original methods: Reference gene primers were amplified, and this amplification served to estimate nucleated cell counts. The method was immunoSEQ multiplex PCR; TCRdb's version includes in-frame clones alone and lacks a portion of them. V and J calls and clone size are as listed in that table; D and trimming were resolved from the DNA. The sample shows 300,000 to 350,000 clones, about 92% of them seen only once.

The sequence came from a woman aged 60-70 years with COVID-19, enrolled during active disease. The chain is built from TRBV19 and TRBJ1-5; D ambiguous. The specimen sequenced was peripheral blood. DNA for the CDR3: TGTGCCAGTAGTATTCAAAATAGCAATCAGCCCCAGCATTTT. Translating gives CASSIQNSNQPQHF.